This TCR beta chain derives from a study of radiotherapy plus CTLA-4 blockade in lung cancer. Study results and limitations: Reportedly, early blood T cell clone dynamics best predicted response, with interferon-beta. Radiotherapy plus ipilimumab was followed by expansion in blood of tumor-derived TCR clones.

CDR1 and CDR2 from the germline V gene are MGHRA and YSYEKL. Losses at the gene ends were 3 bases for V and 7 bases for J; bases not matched to a gene: 12. The CDR3 runs to 16 residues. Comments on this clone: Its antigen is undetermined.

Assay: immunoSEQ multiplex PCR; the TCRdb copy retains only in-frame clones and omits some. Of roughly 98,000 clones listed, around four fifths are singletons. Lung cancer patients with chemo-refractory metastatic non-small-cell disease were given focal radiation plus CTLA-4 blockade with ipilimumab. This specimen consisted of peripheral blood, obtained from a patient treated with radiotherapy plus ipilimumab. V gene TRBV4-1 combines with J gene TRBJ1-1, with 9 bases lining up with TRBD1. This sequence was found in a human donor with non-small cell lung cancer who had a partial response to radiotherapy plus ipilimumab. CDR3 in DNA: TGCGCCAGCAGCCAGGTGCCACAGGGGGCCTTGGGTGAAGCTTTCTTT. Its translation is CASSQVPQGALGEAFF.